Reported below is one T cell receptor beta chain. These data are taken from a study of blood T cell repertoires in COVID-19. At the level of the study: T cells, B-cell-depleted T cells, or PBMCs supplied cDNA or gDNA.

Between the trimmed V and J ends, which lost 6 bases and 4 bases, there was a span of 12 bases. The V gene's germline CDR1 is MDHEN and CDR2 SYDVKM. This CDR3 contains 13 residues. TCRdb's table, derived via immunoSEQ multiplex PCR, lists solely in-frame clones and lacks some. The table includes 100,000 to 150,000 clones, roughly 82% detected once. This chain uses TRBV28 with TRBJ1-2; TRBD1 might be the D (5 bases). This receptor was obtained from a human donor in a cohort sampled during active COVID-19. The sequenced sample was peripheral blood. CDR3 protein: CASSTPDSYGYTF. The CDR3 nucleotides are TGTGCCAGCAGCACTCCCGACAGCTATGGCTACACCTTC.